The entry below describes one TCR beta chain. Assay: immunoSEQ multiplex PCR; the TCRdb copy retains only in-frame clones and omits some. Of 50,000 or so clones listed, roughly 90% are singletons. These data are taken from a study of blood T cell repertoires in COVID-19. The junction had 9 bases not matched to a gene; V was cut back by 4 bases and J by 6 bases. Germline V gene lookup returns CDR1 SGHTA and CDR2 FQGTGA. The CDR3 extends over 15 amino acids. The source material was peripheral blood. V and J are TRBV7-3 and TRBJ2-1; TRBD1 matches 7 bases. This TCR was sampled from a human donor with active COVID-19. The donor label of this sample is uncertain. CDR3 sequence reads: CASSSQGRLSNEQFF. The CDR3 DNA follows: TGTGCCAGCAGCTCACAGGGGCGACTTTCCAATGAGCAGTTCTTC.